A single sample gave rise to the 9 T cell receptor beta chains below, sequenced in a study of blood T cells in healthy people across ages. PCR was performed a second time for about 6 to 11 cycles using a sample-barcoded 5' primer and a J-beta primer mix. Each CDR3 protein gets one entry after TCRdb re-called the 5' RACE reads with MiXCR. The sample carries 600,000 to 850,000 distinct CDR3 sequences, 43% recorded once. Input material: blood. The receptor set was obtained from a woman aged 55-70 years in good health.

Points on this clonotype: Germline is not matched at one junction end, which may reflect a read error. The chain carries TRBV6-6 and TRBJ1-2; no clear D gene. The CDR3 runs 14 residues. Germline-derived CDR1 and CDR2 are MNHNY and SVGAGI (reference sequence). The CDR3 is CTSSYETQSYGYTF. In DNA form, the CDR3 reads TGTACCAGCAGTTACGAGACACAGAGCTATGGCTACACCTTC.

A few counts support this clonotype. The J gene is TRBJ2-4, the V gene TRBV20-1, with 9 bases identical to TRBD1. The CDR3 consists of 16 residues. Trimming took 0 bases from V and 6 from J; bases not matched to a gene: 9. Germline CDR1 DFQATT, CDR2 SNEGSKA (reference sequence). The CDR3 region is CSARDLSDRGRNIQYF. DNA for the CDR3: TGCAGTGCTAGAGATTTATCGGACAGGGGAAGAAACATTCAGTACTTC.

The chain couples TRBV7-2 to TRBJ1-2; D is ambiguous. Trimming shortened V by 1 base and J by 11 bases, and 11 bases separated the two germline ends. CDR3 length: 12 residues. In germline, CDR1 is SGHTA, CDR2 FQGNSA. The CDR3 loop reads CASSLDFWGYTF. The CDR3 DNA reads as TGTGCCAGCAGCTTAGATTTTTGGGGTTACACCTTC. Full variable domain (missing parts from reference TRBV7-2 and TRBJ1-2): GAGVSQSPSNKVTEKGKDVELRCDPISGHTALYWYRQSLGQGLEFLIYFQGNSAPDKSGLPSDRFSAERTGGSVSTLTIQRTQQEDSAVYLCASSLDFWGYTFGSGTRLTVV.

The V gene is TRBV3-1, the J gene TRBJ2-3; D possibly corresponds to TRBD2 (5 bases). The V end was cut by 1 base, the J end by 3 bases, with 14 bases between. The germline V gene encodes CDR1 LGHDT and CDR2 YNNKEL (reference sequence). The CDR3 runs to 16 residues. The CDR3 loop reads CASSQVTGLPTDTQYF. In DNA form, the CDR3 reads TGTGCCAGCAGCCAAGTAACGGGGTTACCTACAGATACGCAGTATTTT.

Turning to this clonotype: The junction differs from germline at one of its ends, possibly a read error. The chain has TRBV6-5 and TRBJ1-1; 7 bases align to TRBD1. Per germline, CDR1 MNHEY and CDR2 SVGAGI. The CDR3 sequence is 12 residues long. The CDR3 protein is CACRQGFTEAFF. The CDR3 DNA reads TGTGCCTGCAGACAGGGATTCACTGAAGCTTTCTTT.

Worth noting for this clonotype: The junction does not match germline at one end; this may be a read error. This rearrangement joins TRBV9 to TRBJ2-5; D possibly matches TRBD1 or TRBD2 (5 bases each). Germline CDR1 and CDR2: SGDLS and YYNGEE. This CDR3 spans 15 amino acids. The CDR3, as DNA: TGTGCCATCAGCCCCCGGGGCAGAGACCAAGAGACCCAGTACTTC. Amino acid sequence: CAISPRGRDQETQYF. The full variable domain, completed using reference TRBV9 and TRBJ2-5, is DSGVTQTPKHLITATGQRVTLRCSPRSGDLSVYWYQQSLDQGLQFLIQYYNGEERAKGNILERFSAQQFPDLHSELNLSSLELGDSALYFCAISPRGRDQETQYFGPGTRLLVL.

This chain's CDR3 is CASSLEMGVETQYF. Here the CDR3 DNA reads TGCGCCAGCAGCTTGGAGATGGGAGTGGAGACCCAGTACTTC. J is TRBJ2-5 and V is TRBV5-1; maybe TRBD2 (5 bases). This CDR3 is 14 amino acids long. Per the germline V gene, CDR1 is SGHRS and CDR2 is YFSETQ. V dropped 0 bases and J dropped 5 bases, with 11 bases sitting between them.

This clonotype has only one observation. This chain joins TRBV6-2 or TRBV6-3 and TRBJ2-2, with D perhaps matching TRBD1 (6 bases). CDR1 and CDR2 from the germline V gene are MNHEY and SVGEGT. The germline V and J ends were trimmed by 6 bases and 6 bases, with 17 bases remaining between them. The CDR3 covers 15 residues. The CDR3 region is CASSLQGWLAGELFF. CDR3 coding DNA: TGTGCCAGCAGCCTACAGGGTTGGTTAGCCGGGGAGCTGTTTTTT.

This chain connects TRBV20-1 to TRBJ2-5; 7 bases fit TRBD2. The CDR3 has 11 residues. From germline, CDR1 is DFQATT and CDR2 SNEGSKA (reference sequence). V gave up 4 bases and J gave up 4 bases; unmatched junction bases: 0. The CDR3 loop reads CSAIAGETQYF. For the CDR3, the DNA is TGCAGTGCTATAGCGGGAGAGACCCAGTACTTC.